This TCR beta chain is from a study of blood T cell repertoires in COVID-19. The assay was immunoSEQ multiplex PCR, and TCRdb's table has in-frame clones only and misses some. The table lists about 230,000 clones, less than 90% of them singletons. The length of the CDR3 is 16 residues. With 1 base removed from V and 3 bases from J, the gap between germline ends came to 13 bases. Germline lookup yields CDR1 SGHTA and CDR2 FQGNSA. The sequenced sample consisted of PBMCs or T cells enriched from blood (not recorded which). This sequence was found in a woman aged 45-65 years in a cohort exposed to, infected with or recovered from COVID-19 (not recorded which). The V call is TRBV7-2, the J call TRBJ2-4; D possibly corresponds to TRBD2 (5 bases). The CDR3 nucleotides are TGTGCCAGCAGCTTAGTTCCAGCGGCACTCAAAAACATTCAGTACTTC. As protein: CASSLVPAALKNIQYF.